This entry concerns a single TCR beta chain. Sequencing used immunoSEQ multiplex PCR; TCRdb keeps in-frame clones, though not all of them. Of 65,000 to 80,000 clones detected, around nine tenths appear once; the ten largest clones hold 1.5% to 2%. This entry is derived from a study of control samples from healthy donors and cancer patients. This CDR3 is built from 18 residues. V lost 7 bases and J 0 bases, leaving 21 bases between the germline ends. Material for sequencing was PBMCs. This sequence joins TRBV23-1 and TRBJ1-4; a possible D gene is TRBD1 (5 bases). TRBV23-1 is sorted into the ORF group, with uncertain function. This TCR came from a woman between 55 and 75 years old with head and neck cancer. The CDR3, as DNA: TGCGCCAGCAAAAAAAACGGGGGTGGGAAGTCAACTAATGAAAAACTGTTTTTT. Amino acid sequence: CASKKNGGGKSTNEKLFF.